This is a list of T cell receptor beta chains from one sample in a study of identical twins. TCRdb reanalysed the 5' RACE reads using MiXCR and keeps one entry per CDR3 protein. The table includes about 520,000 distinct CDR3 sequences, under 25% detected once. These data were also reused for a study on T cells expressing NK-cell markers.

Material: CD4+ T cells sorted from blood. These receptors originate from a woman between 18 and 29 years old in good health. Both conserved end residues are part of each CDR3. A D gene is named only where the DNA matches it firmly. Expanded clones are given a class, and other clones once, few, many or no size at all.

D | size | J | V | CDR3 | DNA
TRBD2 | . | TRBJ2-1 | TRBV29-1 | CSVSWLAGGEQFF | TGCAGCGTTAGCTGGCTAGCGGGAGGGGAGCAGTTCTTC
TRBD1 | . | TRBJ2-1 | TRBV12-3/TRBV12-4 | CASSSGQGIYNEQFF | TGTGCCAGCAGTTCCGGACAGGGGATCTACAATGAGCAGTTCTTC
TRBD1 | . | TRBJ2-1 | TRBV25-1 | CASSGGGQGAYNEQFF | TGTGCCAGCAGTGGCGGGGGACAGGGGGCCTACAATGAGCAGTTCTTC
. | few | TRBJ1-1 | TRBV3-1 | CASSPLSLNTEAFF | TGTGCCAGCAGCCCTCTGAGCCTGAACACTGAAGCTTTCTTT
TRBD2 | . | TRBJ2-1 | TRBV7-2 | CASSLVFGGRANEQFF | TGTGCCAGCAGCTTAGTCTTCGGAGGGAGGGCCAATGAGCAGTTCTTC
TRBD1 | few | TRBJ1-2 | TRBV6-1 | CASRKTGRGLGYTF | TGTGCCAGCAGAAAGACAGGGAGGGGGCTCGGCTACACCTTC
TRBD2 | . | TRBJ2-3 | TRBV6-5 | CASSYSGRRTDTQYF | TGTGCCAGCAGTTACTCCGGGAGGAGGACAGATACGCAGTATTTT
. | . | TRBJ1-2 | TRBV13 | CASSSPDRNYGYTF | TGTGCCAGCAGCTCCCCGGACAGAAACTATGGCTACACCTTC
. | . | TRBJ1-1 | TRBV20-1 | CRQGGSAFF | TGCAGACAGGGAGGTTCAGCTTTCTTT
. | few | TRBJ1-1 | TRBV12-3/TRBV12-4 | CASSLTQGLNTEAFF | TGTGCCAGCAGTTTAACACAGGGACTGAACACTGAAGCTTTCTTT
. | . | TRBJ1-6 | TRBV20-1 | CSANVASGNSPLHF | TGCAGTGCTAATGTGGCCTCGGGGAATTCACCCCTCCACTTT
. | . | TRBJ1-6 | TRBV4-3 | CASSQPTGRGSPLHF | TGCGCCAGCAGCCAACCTACCGGGAGAGGTTCACCCCTCCACTTT
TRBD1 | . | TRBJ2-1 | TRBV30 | CALRQGYNEQFF | TGTGCCTTAAGACAGGGCTACAATGAGCAGTTCTTC
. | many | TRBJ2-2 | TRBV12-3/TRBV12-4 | CASSYGGRELFF | TGTGCCAGCAGTTACGGGGGACGGGAGCTGTTTTTT
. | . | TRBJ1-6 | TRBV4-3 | CASSPHGAGNSPLHF | TGCGCCAGCAGCCCCCACGGGGCGGGGAATTCACCCCTCCACTTT
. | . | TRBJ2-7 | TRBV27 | CASSLFAYGARSYEQYF | TGTGCCAGCAGTTTATTTGCGTACGGGGCTCGATCCTACGAGCAGTACTTC
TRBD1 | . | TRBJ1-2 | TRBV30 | CALSRGQNYGYTF | TGTGCCTTATCCAGGGGGCAAAACTATGGCTACACCTTC
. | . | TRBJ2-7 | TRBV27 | CASSWGTPVYHEQYF | TGTGCCAGCAGTTGGGGGACACCCGTATACCACGAGCAGTACTTC
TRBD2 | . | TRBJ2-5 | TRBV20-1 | CSAESSGGQETQYF | TGCAGTGCCGAGAGCAGCGGGGGCCAAGAGACCCAGTACTTC
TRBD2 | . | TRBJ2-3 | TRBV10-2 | CASCRTSGPDTQYF | TGCGCCAGCTGCCGGACTAGCGGGCCGGATACGCAGTATTTT
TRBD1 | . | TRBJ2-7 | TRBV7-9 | CASSLWVGTGYEQYF | TGTGCCAGCAGCTTATGGGTAGGGACAGGGTACGAGCAGTACTTC
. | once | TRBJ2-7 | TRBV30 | CAWNWKAEQYF | TGTGCCTGGAATTGGAAGGCCGAGCAGTACTTC
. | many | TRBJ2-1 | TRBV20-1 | CSASGSHNEQFF | TGCAGTGCTAGCGGGAGCCACAATGAGCAGTTCTTC
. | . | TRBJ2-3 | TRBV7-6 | CASSLSPGTGTDTQYF | TGTGCCAGCAGCTTAAGTCCGGGTACGGGCACAGATACGCAGTATTTT
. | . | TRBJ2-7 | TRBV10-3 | CAITEGRGSYEQYF | TGTGCCATCACCGAAGGGCGGGGCTCCTACGAGCAGTACTTC
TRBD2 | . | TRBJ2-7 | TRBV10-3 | CAAQLAGGYEQYF | TGTGCCGCCCAGCTAGCGGGAGGGTACGAGCAGTACTTC
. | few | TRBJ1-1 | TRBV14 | CASSQYRQNTEAFF | TGTGCCAGCAGCCAGTACAGACAGAACACTGAAGCTTTCTTT
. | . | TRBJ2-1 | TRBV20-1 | CSAILGGEQFF | TGCAGTGCCATATTGGGGGGTGAGCAGTTCTTC
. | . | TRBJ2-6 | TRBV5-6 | CASSFDSTGANVLTF | TGTGCCAGCAGCTTTGACAGTACGGGGGCCAACGTCCTGACTTTC
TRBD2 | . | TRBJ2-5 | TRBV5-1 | CASSSALAGGGHQETQYF | TGCGCCAGCAGCTCCGCACTAGCGGGGGGAGGTCACCAAGAGACCCAGTACTTC
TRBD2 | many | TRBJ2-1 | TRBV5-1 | CASTLSGRALDEQFF | TGCGCCAGCACCCTTAGCGGGAGGGCCCTCGATGAGCAGTTCTTC
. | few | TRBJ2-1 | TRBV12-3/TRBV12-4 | CASSPLRAGLNEQFF | TGTGCCAGCAGTCCACTCCGTGCGGGGCTCAATGAGCAGTTCTTC
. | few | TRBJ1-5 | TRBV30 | CAWSIGAARNQPQHF | TGTGCCTGGAGTATTGGGGCAGCCCGCAATCAGCCCCAGCATTTT
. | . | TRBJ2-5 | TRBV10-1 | CASSLDGNQETQYF | TGCGCCAGCAGCCTCGACGGGAACCAAGAGACCCAGTACTTC
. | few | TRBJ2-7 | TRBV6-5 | CASSYSQGSYEQYF | TGTGCCAGCAGTTACTCTCAGGGGTCCTACGAGCAGTACTTC
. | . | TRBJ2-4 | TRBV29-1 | CSVSPGGAKNIQYF | TGCAGCGTGTCCCCGGGTGGGGCCAAAAACATTCAGTACTTC
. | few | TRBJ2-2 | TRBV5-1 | CASSLADLVHGELFF | TGCGCCAGCAGCTTGGCCGACCTCGTTCACGGGGAGCTGTTTTTT
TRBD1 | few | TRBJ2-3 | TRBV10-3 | CAISPKGQGLVDTQYF | TGTGCCATCAGCCCGAAGGGACAGGGTTTGGTAGATACGCAGTATTTT